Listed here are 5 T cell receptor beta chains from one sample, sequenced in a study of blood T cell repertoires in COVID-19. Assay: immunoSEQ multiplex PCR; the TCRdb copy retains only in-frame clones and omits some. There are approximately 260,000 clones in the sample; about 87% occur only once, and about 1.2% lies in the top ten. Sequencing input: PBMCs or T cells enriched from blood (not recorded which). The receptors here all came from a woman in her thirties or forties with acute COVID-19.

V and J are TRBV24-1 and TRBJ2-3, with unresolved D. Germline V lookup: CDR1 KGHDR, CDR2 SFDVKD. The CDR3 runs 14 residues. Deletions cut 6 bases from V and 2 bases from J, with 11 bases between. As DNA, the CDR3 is TGTGCCACCAGTTTCGAAAGCTCCACAGATACGCAGTATTTT. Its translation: CATSFESSTDTQYF.

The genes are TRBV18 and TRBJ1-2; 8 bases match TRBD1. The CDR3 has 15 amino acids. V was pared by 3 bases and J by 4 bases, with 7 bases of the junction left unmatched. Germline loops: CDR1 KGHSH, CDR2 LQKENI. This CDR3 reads CASSPAGTGLYGYTF. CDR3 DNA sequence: TGTGCCAGCTCACCCGCCGGGACAGGACTCTATGGCTACACCTTC.

The CDR3 is CASSTLAGGGDTQYF. The CDR3 nucleotides read TGTGCCAGCAGCACCCTAGCGGGAGGAGGGGATACGCAGTATTTT. The rearrangement links TRBV9 to TRBJ2-3; 11 positions match TRBD2. Germline trimming cut 4 bases from V and 6 bases from J; bases unmatched to any gene: 7. This CDR3 comprises 15 residues. The germline V gene has CDR1 SGDLS and CDR2 YYNGEE.

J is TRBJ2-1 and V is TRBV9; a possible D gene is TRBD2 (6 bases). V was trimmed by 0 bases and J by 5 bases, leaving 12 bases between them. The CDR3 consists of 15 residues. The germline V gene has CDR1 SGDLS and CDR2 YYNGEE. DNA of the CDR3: TGTGCCAGCAGCGTAGGGAGGGGAGGAGACAATGAGCAGTTCTTC. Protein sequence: CASSVGRGGDNEQFF. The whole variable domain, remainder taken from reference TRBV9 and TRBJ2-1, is DSGVTQTPKHLITATGQRVTLRCSPRSGDLSVYWYQQSLDQGLQFLIQYYNGEERAKGNILERFSAQQFPDLHSELNLSSLELGDSALYFCASSVGRGGDNEQFFGPGTRLTVL.

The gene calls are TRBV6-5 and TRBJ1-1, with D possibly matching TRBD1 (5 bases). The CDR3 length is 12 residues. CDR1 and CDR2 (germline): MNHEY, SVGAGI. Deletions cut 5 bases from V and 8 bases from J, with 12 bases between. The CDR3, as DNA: TGTGCCAGCAGTAATCAGGGCTGGGAAGCTTTCTTT. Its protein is CASSNQGWEAFF.